The sequence of this TCR beta chain was determined in a study of technical replicates of blood from several donors. TCRdb's table, derived via immunoSEQ multiplex PCR, lists solely in-frame clones and lacks some. In the table there are approximately 12,000 clones, 79% of which are singletons. The CDR3 loop spans 18 amino acids. Unmatched junction bases numbered 13, after V lost 1 base and J lost 10 bases. Looked up from germline, CDR1 is SGHDN and CDR2 is FVKESK. The specimen was PBMCs. The source is a human donor in good health. The chain combines TRBV14 with TRBJ2-1, with TRBD2 identical over 13 bases. The CDR3 spells CASSQAEKKGLAGVEQFF. In nucleotides, the CDR3 is TGTGCCAGCAGCCAAGCCGAAAAGAAAGGACTAGCGGGAGTGGAGCAGTTCTTC. The variable domain in full, with the rest retrieved from reference TRBV14 and TRBJ2-1, is EAGVTQFPSHSVIEKGQTVTLRCDPISGHDNLYWYRRVMGKEIKFLLHFVKESKQDESGMPNNRFLAERTGGTYSTLKVQPAELEDSGVYFCASSQAEKKGLAGVEQFFGPGTRLTVL.